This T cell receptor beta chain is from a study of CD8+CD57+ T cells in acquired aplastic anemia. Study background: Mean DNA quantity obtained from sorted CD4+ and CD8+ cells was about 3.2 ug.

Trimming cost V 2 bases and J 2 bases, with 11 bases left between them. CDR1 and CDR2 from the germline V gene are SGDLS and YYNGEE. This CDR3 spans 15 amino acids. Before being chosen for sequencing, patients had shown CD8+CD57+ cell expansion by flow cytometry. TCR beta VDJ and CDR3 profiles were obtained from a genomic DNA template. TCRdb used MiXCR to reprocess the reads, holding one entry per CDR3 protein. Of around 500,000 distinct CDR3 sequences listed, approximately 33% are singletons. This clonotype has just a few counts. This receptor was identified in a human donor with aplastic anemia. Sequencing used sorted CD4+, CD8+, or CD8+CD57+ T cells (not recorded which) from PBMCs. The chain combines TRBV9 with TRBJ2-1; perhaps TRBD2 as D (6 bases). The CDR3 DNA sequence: TGTGCCAGCAGCGTCGACGGGACTCCCTACAATGAGCAGTTCTTC. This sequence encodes CASSVDGTPYNEQFF. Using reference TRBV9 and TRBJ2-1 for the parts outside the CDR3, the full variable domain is DSGVTQTPKHLITATGQRVTLRCSPRSGDLSVYWYQQSLDQGLQFLIQYYNGEERAKGNILERFSAQQFPDLHSELNLSSLELGDSALYFCASSVDGTPYNEQFFGPGTRLTVL.